Below, 27 T cell receptor beta chains from the same sample are listed, as sequenced in a study of OX40 agonist ivuxolimab in advanced cancers. The data were produced by immunoSEQ multiplex PCR, yet TCRdb's version contains in-frame clones alone and is incomplete. The sample contains fewer than 85,000 clones, 70% to 90% of which appear only once. Sequencing was performed on CD4+ or CD8+ T cells sorted from blood, taken in a trial of the OX40 agonist ivuxolimab. The receptors shown here come from an adult with an advanced solid tumor such as melanoma, head and neck, liver or kidney cancer.

The V call is TRBV6-6, the J call TRBJ2-7; 9 positions agree with TRBD1. V lost 9 bases and J lost 6; bases outside the gene matches: 6. The CDR3 spans 12 residues. Per the germline V gene, CDR1 is MNHNY and CDR2 is SVGAGI (reference sequence). CDR3 loop: CASGTGFFEQYF. CDR3 nucleotides: TGTGCCAGTGGGACAGGGTTCTTCGAGCAGTACTTC.

V usage is TRBV19 and J usage is TRBJ1-5; 9 bases fit TRBD1. The CDR3 covers 14 residues. CDR1 is LNHDA, CDR2 SQIVND, per germline (reference sequence). With V trimmed by 4 bases and J by 7 bases, 5 bases remained unmatched. The CDR3, as DNA: TGTGCCAGTAGTACCACAGGGGGCAGACAGCCCCAGCATTTT. It specifies CASSTTGGRQPQHF. The entire variable domain, with the rest obtained from reference TRBV19 and TRBJ1-5, is as follows: DGGITQSPKYLFRKEGQNVTLSCEQNLNHDAMYWYRQDPGQGLRLIYYSQIVNDFQKGDIAEGYSVSREKKESFPLTVTSAQKNPTAFYLCASSTTGGRQPQHFGDGTRLSIL.

The chain employs TRBV7-9 and TRBJ1-1; TRBD1 aligns across 10 bases. Germline CDR1 and CDR2: SEHNR and FQNEAQ (reference sequence). CDR3 length: 15 residues. V was pared by 1 base and J by 3 bases, with 2 bases of the junction left unmatched. This chain's CDR3 is CASSLGGTGDTEAFF. Written as DNA, the CDR3 is TGTGCCAGCAGCTTAGGGGGGACAGGGGACACTGAAGCTTTCTTT.

The V call is TRBV7-2, the J call TRBJ1-1; D call uncertain. The CDR3 sequence is 14 residues long. In germline, CDR1 is SGHTA, CDR2 FQGNSA. Trimming left V 5 bases short and J 2 bases short, with 12 bases between. This chain's CDR3 is CASSTQALNTEAFF. CDR3 DNA sequence: TGTGCCAGCAGCACCCAGGCGCTCAACACTGAAGCTTTCTTT.

This clone was seen a single time. The chain combines TRBV28 with TRBJ2-3; D is perhaps TRBD1 (5 bases). Per the germline V gene, CDR1 is MDHEN and CDR2 is SYDVKM. CDR3 size: 12 residues. V was clipped by 4 bases and J by 5 bases, with 7 bases between them. The CDR3 reads CASSSQGDTQYF. CDR3 sequence (DNA): TGTGCCAGCAGTTCCCAGGGAGATACGCAGTATTTT. Full variable domain (outside the CDR3, taken from reference TRBV28 and TRBJ2-3): DVKVTQSSRYLVKRTGEKVFLECVQDMDHENMFWYRQDPGLGLRLIYFSYDVKMKEKGDIPEGYSVSREKKERFSLILESASTNQTSMYLCASSSQGDTQYFGPGTRLTVL.

This chain connects TRBV5-1 to TRBJ2-2; possible D gene TRBD1, 6 bases. From germline, CDR1 is SGHRS and CDR2 YFSETQ. The CDR3 extends over 15 amino acids. Trimming took off 0 bases at V and 1 base at J, with 7 bases between the two ends. CDR3 nucleotide sequence: TGCGCCAGCAGCTTGGGGACAGTGAACACCGGGGAGCTGTTTTTT. Encoded protein: CASSLGTVNTGELFF.

This clone was observed a few times. The chain joins TRBV27 to TRBJ1-6; the D is unclear. The CDR3 is 13 residues long. CDR1 and CDR2 (germline): MNHEY, SMNVEV (reference sequence). The V end lost 5 bases, the J end lost 8 bases, and 10 bases lay between the germline ends. CDR3 nucleotide sequence: TGTGCCAGCAGTCAACTATACGATTCACCCCTCCACTTT. Protein product: CASSQLYDSPLHF.

The V and J genes are TRBV2 and TRBJ2-2; D unresolved. Germline V gene data show CDR1 as SNHLY and CDR2 as FYNNEI. This CDR3 spans 12 amino acids. V was shortened by 6 bases and J by 4 bases, with 6 bases between the two germline ends. In nucleotides, the CDR3 is TGTGCCAGCAGGGAATTCACCGGGGAGCTGTTTTTT. Its translation: CASREFTGELFF. The whole variable domain, remainder taken from reference TRBV2 and TRBJ2-2, is EPEVTQTPSHQVTQMGQEVILRCVPISNHLYFYWYRQILGQKVEFLVSFYNNEISEKSEIFDDQFSVERPDGSNFTLKIRSTKLEDSAMYFCASREFTGELFFGEGSRLTVL.

This clone was seen only a few times. The V gene is TRBV11-2, the J gene TRBJ1-2; D remains unclear. V was shortened by 0 bases and J by 4 bases, with 6 bases between the two germline ends. The V gene's germline CDR1 is SGHAT and CDR2 FQNNGV. The CDR3 sequence is 13 residues long. Here the CDR3 reads CASSLDGVYGYTF. The CDR3, as DNA: TGTGCCAGCAGCTTAGACGGCGTCTATGGCTACACCTTC.

This chain joins TRBV7-3 and TRBJ2-7; possible D gene TRBD1, 5 bases. V was trimmed by 1 base and J by 1 base, leaving 8 bases between them. Germline values: CDR1 SGHTA, CDR2 FQGTGA. CDR3 length equals 14 residues. As DNA, the CDR3 is TGTGCCAGCAGCTTAAATGGACAATCCTACGAGCAGTACTTC. It translates to CASSLNGQSYEQYF. Based on the CDR3 plus reference TRBV7-3 and TRBJ2-7, the full variable domain is GAGVSQTPSNKVTEKGKYVELRCDPISGHTALYWYRQSLGQGPEFLIYFQGTGAADDSGLPNDRFFAVRPEGSVSTLKIQRTERGDSAVYLCASSLNGQSYEQYFGPGTRLTVT.

This chain joins TRBV18 and TRBJ1-2; D uncertain. The germline gives CDR1 KGHSH, CDR2 LQKENI. The CDR3 extends over 13 amino acids. V lost 3 bases and J lost 2, with 7 bases in between. CDR3 amino acids: CASSPASNYGYTF. CDR3 DNA sequence: TGTGCCAGCTCACCGGCCAGCAACTATGGCTACACCTTC. The whole variable domain, filled in from reference TRBV18 and TRBJ1-2, reads NAGVMQNPRHLVRRRGQEARLRCSPMKGHSHVYWYRQLPEEGLKFMVYLQKENIIDESGMPKERFSAEFPKEGPSILRIQQVVRGDSAAYFCASSPASNYGYTFGSGTRLTVV.

The chain uses TRBV6-1 and TRBJ1-2; D gene unclear. Germline V lookup: CDR1 MNHNS, CDR2 SASEGT. Trimming stripped 6 bases from V and 3 bases from J, with 2 bases between. This CDR3 spans 10 amino acids. CDR3 in DNA: TGTGCCAGCAGGGACTATGGCTACACCTTC. Protein product: CASRDYGYTF.

The chain recombines TRBV7-6 with TRBJ2-4; no clear D gene. V was pared by 6 bases and J by 5 bases, with 20 bases between. The CDR3 spans 16 residues. Germline loops: CDR1 SGHVS, CDR2 FNYEAQ. The CDR3 DNA sequence: TGTGCCAGCAGTCCTCACCCTACTACAACTCAAAACATTCAGTACTTC. This translates into CASSPHPTTTQNIQYF.

The chain joins TRBV5-1 to TRBJ2-5, with D unresolved. Germline V gene lookup returns CDR1 SGHRS and CDR2 YFSETQ. The CDR3 spans 17 residues. Trimming removed 0 bases at V and 5 bases at J, with 20 bases between. CDR3: CASSLAPQFGERETQYF. CDR3 coding DNA: TGCGCCAGCAGCTTGGCTCCCCAGTTTGGGGAACGGGAGACCCAGTACTTC.

The V and J genes are TRBV7-8 and TRBJ2-7, with 8 positions matching TRBD2. V gave up 5 bases and J gave up 1 base; unmatched junction bases: 10. The germline V gene has CDR1 SGHVS and CDR2 FQNEAQ. The CDR3 extends over 16 amino acids. CDR3 sequence: CASSPSGGRISYEQYF. The DNA of the CDR3 is TGTGCCAGCAGCCCCTCGGGGGGGCGAATTTCCTACGAGCAGTACTTC.

The chain has TRBV6-1 and TRBJ2-2; D ambiguous. The CDR3 sequence is 11 residues long. Germline assignment: CDR1 MNHNS and CDR2 SASEGT. The V and J ends lost 10 bases and 1 base respectively, with 4 bases between them. As DNA, the CDR3 is TGTGCCACCCTGAACACCGGGGAGCTGTTTTTT. Amino acids: CATLNTGELFF.

This rearrangement joins TRBV28 to TRBJ2-2, with 9 bases aligning to TRBD1. Unmatched junction bases numbered 10, after V lost 5 bases and J lost 6 bases. The length of the CDR3 is 16 residues. The germline CDR1 and CDR2 sequences are MDHEN and SYDVKM. In nucleotides, the CDR3 is TGTGCCAGCAGTCTATCCGGGACAGGGCGCCCCGGGGAGCTGTTTTTT. Protein sequence: CASSLSGTGRPGELFF. Combining the CDR3 with reference TRBV28 and TRBJ2-2 gives the whole variable domain DVKVTQSSRYLVKRTGEKVFLECVQDMDHENMFWYRQDPGLGLRLIYFSYDVKMKEKGDIPEGYSVSREKKERFSLILESASTNQTSMYLCASSLSGTGRPGELFFGEGSRLTVL.

The chain recombines TRBV28 with TRBJ1-2; no definite D call. Germline-derived CDR1 and CDR2 are MDHEN and SYDVKM. V was cut by 8 bases and J by 2 bases, with 15 bases left in between. CDR3 length: 14 amino acids. The CDR3 bases are TGTGCCAGCGGCCCATCTGACGGAAACTATGGCTACACCTTC. Its protein is CASGPSDGNYGYTF.

This clone was detected once. The chain has TRBV9 and TRBJ2-3; 9 nucleotides agree with TRBD2. Per germline, CDR1 SGDLS and CDR2 YYNGEE. The CDR3 has 17 residues. V shed 0 bases and J 2 bases; nucleotides not matched to a gene: 7. In nucleotides, the CDR3 is TGTGCCAGCAGCGTAGGTCTGGCGGGAGGGCACACAGATACGCAGTATTTT. This encodes CASSVGLAGGHTDTQYF.

The V gene is TRBV30, the J gene TRBJ1-5, with a tentative D call TRBD1 (5 bases). Trimming pared 3 bases from V and 4 bases from J, leaving 10 bases between. Germline CDR1 reads GTSNPN; CDR2 reads SVGIG (reference sequence). CDR3 length: 13 residues. The CDR3 loop reads CAWSADRNQPQHF. In DNA form, the CDR3 reads TGTGCCTGGAGCGCCGACAGAAATCAGCCCCAGCATTTT.

The chain carries TRBV7-9 and TRBJ1-3; no firm D call. Germline values: CDR1 SEHNR, CDR2 FQNEAQ (reference sequence). The CDR3 runs 14 residues. Trimming pared 1 base from V and 2 bases from J, leaving 6 bases between. The CDR3 reads CASSLGQPGNTIYF. In DNA, the CDR3 is TGTGCCAGCAGCTTAGGGCAGCCTGGAAACACCATATATTTT. The full variable domain, in which reference TRBV7-9 and TRBJ1-3 provide the parts outside the CDR3, is DTGVSQNPRHKITKRGQNVTFRCDPISEHNRLYWYRQTLGQGPEFLTYFQNEAQLEKSRLLSDRFSAERPKGSFSTLEIQRTEQGDSAMYLCASSLGQPGNTIYFGEGSWLTVV.

This chain links TRBV6-1 with TRBJ1-1; a possible D gene is TRBD1 (5 bases). CDR3 size: 14 residues. Germline loops: CDR1 MNHNS, CDR2 SASEGT. V dropped 2 bases and J dropped 10 bases, with 17 bases sitting between them. CDR3 DNA: TGTGCCAGCAGTGAATATACGGGGGAAAGAGTAGCTTTCTTT. Translating gives CASSEYTGERVAFF.

This chain joins TRBV2 and TRBJ1-2, with D possibly matching TRBD1 (5 bases). V was trimmed by 4 bases and J by 4 bases, leaving 13 bases between them. The length of the CDR3 is 14 residues. In germline, CDR1 is SNHLY, CDR2 FYNNEI. The CDR3 coding sequence is TGTGCCAGCAGTGTGAATGGGGGGGGCTATGGCTACACCTTC. This encodes CASSVNGGGYGYTF.

The CDR3 protein is CASSIEDRLNTEAFF. The CDR3 DNA sequence: TGTGCCAGTAGTATAGAAGACAGGTTGAACACTGAAGCTTTCTTT. The V call is TRBV19, the J call TRBJ1-1; tentative D call: TRBD1 (6 bases). V lost 0 bases and J 0 bases, leaving 8 bases between the germline ends. This CDR3 is 15 amino acids long. Germline V CDR1 and CDR2: LNHDA, SQIVND (reference sequence).

The chain is built from TRBV4-3 and TRBJ2-3; the match to TRBD2 covers 7 bases. This CDR3 region has 16 residues. CDR1 is LGHNA and CDR2 is YSLEER in the germline V gene. J lost 1 base, V lost 5 bases, and 9 bases had no gene match. The CDR3 loop is CASSVNILAGTDTQYF. CDR3 in DNA: TGCGCCAGCAGCGTCAATATCCTAGCGGGCACAGATACGCAGTATTTT.

The chain is built from TRBV11-1 and TRBJ1-3, with TRBD1 identical over 7 bases. Germline V lookup: CDR1 SGHAT, CDR2 FQDESV (reference sequence). V was clipped by 5 bases and J by 0 bases; unmatched bases: 10. The CDR3 runs 17 residues. CDR3 amino acids: CASSVGQPLYSGNTIYF. Here the CDR3 DNA reads TGTGCCAGCAGCGTGGGACAGCCACTTTACTCTGGAAACACCATATATTTT.

V usage is TRBV11-2 and J usage is TRBJ2-1; 7 bases match TRBD1. CDR1 is SGHAT and CDR2 is FQNNGV in the germline V gene. The length of the CDR3 is 15 residues. V was pared by 5 bases and J by 5 bases, with 9 bases of the junction left unmatched. As DNA, the CDR3 is TGTGCCAGCAGCCGAGGGGGCCGGGTACACAATGAGCAGTTCTTC. Amino acid sequence: CASSRGGRVHNEQFF.